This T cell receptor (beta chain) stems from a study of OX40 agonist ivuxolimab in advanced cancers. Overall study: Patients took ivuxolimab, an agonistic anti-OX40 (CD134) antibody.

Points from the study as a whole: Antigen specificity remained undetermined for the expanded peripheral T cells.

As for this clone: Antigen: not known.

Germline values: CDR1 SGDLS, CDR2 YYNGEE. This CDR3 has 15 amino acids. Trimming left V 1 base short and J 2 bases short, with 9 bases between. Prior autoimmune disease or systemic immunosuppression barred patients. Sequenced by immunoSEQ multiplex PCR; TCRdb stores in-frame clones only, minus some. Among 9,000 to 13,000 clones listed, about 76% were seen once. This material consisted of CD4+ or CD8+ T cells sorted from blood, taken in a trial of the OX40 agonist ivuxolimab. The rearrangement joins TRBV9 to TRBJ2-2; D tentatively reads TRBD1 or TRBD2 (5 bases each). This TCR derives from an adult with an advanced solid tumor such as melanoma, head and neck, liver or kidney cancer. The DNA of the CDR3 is TGTGCCAGCAGCGTATCGGGGCACAACACCGGGGAGCTGTTTTTT. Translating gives CASSVSGHNTGELFF.